These 24 T cell receptor beta chains were all obtained from the same sample, sequenced in a study of blood T cells in healthy people across ages. Together with a sample-barcoded 5' primer, a J-beta primer mix was included in a second PCR lasting roughly 6 to 12 cycles. A single record per CDR3 protein comes from TCRdb applying MiXCR to the 5' RACE reads. This table has 920,000 or so distinct CDR3 sequences, 40% to 45% appearing once. The sample comprised blood. These TCRs come from a woman in her sixties in good health.

Details on this clonotype: At one of its ends the junction is not consistent with the germline gene, which may arise from a read error. The rearrangement joins TRBV11-2 to TRBJ2-3; 12 bases line up with TRBD2. CDR3 length equals 16 residues. The germline CDR1 and CDR2 sequences are SGHAT and FQNNGV. CDR3 DNA sequence: TGTGCCGGCAGCTTCAGGACTAGCGGGACTGGGGATACGCAGTATTTT. Protein: CAGSFRTSGTGDTQYF.

The chain couples TRBV4-1 to TRBJ2-5, with TRBD1 as a possible D gene (5 bases). Trimming removed 0 bases from V and 4 bases from J, with 9 bases in between. Germline V CDR1 and CDR2: MGHRA, YSYEKL. The CDR3 spans 14 residues. The CDR3 spells CASSQEGQGETQYF. The CDR3 bases are TGCGCCAGCAGCCAAGAAGGGCAGGGAGAGACCCAGTACTTC.

The CDR3 DNA sequence: TGCAGTGCTCAGGGGTCAGGGGGCTCCGCTTTCTTT. As protein: CSAQGSGGSAFF. The chain links TRBV20-1 to TRBJ1-1, with TRBD1 matching over 8 bases. The CDR3 has 12 residues. Germline values: CDR1 DFQATT, CDR2 SNEGSKA (reference sequence). Losses at the gene ends were 5 bases for V and 11 bases for J; bases not matched to a gene: 10.

V and J are TRBV30 and TRBJ2-7; TRBD2 matches at 9 bases. The tail of the sequence fits TRBJ2-5 better, so the J call may be wrong. The CDR3 is 15 amino acids. Germline values: CDR1 GTSNPN, CDR2 SVGIG (reference sequence). This CDR3 reads CAWSPGTSLQETQYF. The DNA of the CDR3 is TGTGCCTGGAGTCCCGGGACTAGCCTCCAAGAGACCCAGTACTTC.

This clonotype was found a few times. The V and J genes are TRBV20-1 and TRBJ2-1; tentatively, D is TRBD1 (6 bases). The CDR3 sequence is 13 residues long. Germline V gene data show CDR1 as DFQATT and CDR2 as SNEGSKA (reference sequence). Between the trimmed V and J ends, which lost 1 base and 7 bases, there was a span of 11 bases. The CDR3 is CSARGGTMNEQFF. The CDR3 DNA sequence: TGCAGTGCTAGAGGGGGGACAATGAATGAGCAGTTCTTC.

The CDR3 protein is CAISLRDRGSYEQYF. CDR3 bases: TGTGCCATTTCTCTCCGGGACAGGGGTTCCTACGAGCAGTACTTC. The J gene is TRBJ2-7, the V gene TRBV28; 10 nucleotides agree with TRBD1. J gave up 1 base and V 10 bases, and 10 bases lay outside the gene matches. Germline V lookup: CDR1 MDHEN, CDR2 SYDVKM. The CDR3 spans 15 residues.

This clonotype was seen at least ten times. The V call is TRBV20-1, the J call TRBJ1-6; D gene ambiguous. This CDR3 spans 15 amino acids. Trimming removed 5 bases at V and 7 bases at J, with 18 bases between. Per the germline V gene, CDR1 is DFQATT and CDR2 is SNEGSKA (reference sequence). As DNA, the CDR3 is TGCAGTGCTCCCGCCCTAACAAGCACCAATTCACCCCTCCACTTT. Translation gives CSAPALTSTNSPLHF.

This clonotype has a handful of counts. The chain couples TRBV15 to TRBJ2-3; 8 nucleotides agree with TRBD1. This CDR3 is built from 12 residues. Germline V CDR1 and CDR2: LNHNV, YYDKDF (reference sequence). After removal of 5 bases from V and 12 bases from J, the junction contained 7 bases not matched to a gene. The CDR3 DNA reads as TGTGCCACCAGCTCCCGACAGGGGAAACAGTATTTT. Translation: CATSSRQGKQYF.

The V call is TRBV7-8, the J call TRBJ2-5; no definite D call. Germline V CDR1 and CDR2: SGHVS, FQNEAQ. The CDR3 is made up of 15 amino acids. Trimming took 5 bases from V and 11 from J, leaving 24 bases between them. CDR3 coding DNA: TGTGCCAGCAGCGGACGAGGACGAACAAACAATGAGCAGTACTTC. Its translation is CASSGRGRTNNEQYF. Drawing the rest from reference TRBV7-8 and TRBJ2-5, the complete variable domain is GAGVSQSPRYKVAKRGQDVALRCDPISGHVSLFWYQQALGQGPEFLTYFQNEAQLDKSGLPSDRFFAERPEGSVSTLKIQRTQQEDSAVYLCASSGRGRTNNEQYFGPGTRLLVL.

This chain joins TRBV2 and TRBJ1-4; D is ambiguous. Between the trimmed V and J ends, which lost 7 bases and 4 bases, there was a span of 10 bases. Germline CDR1 is SNHLY and CDR2 is FYNNEI. The CDR3 sequence is 13 residues long. CDR3: CASTPDRNEKLFF. For the CDR3, the DNA is TGTGCCAGCACTCCGGACCGTAATGAAAAACTGTTTTTT.

This clonotype occurred once. The chain has TRBV7-3 and TRBJ1-5; possible D gene TRBD1, 5 bases. Deletions cut 6 bases from V and 5 bases from J, with 26 bases between. Germline CDR1 reads SGHTA; CDR2 reads FQGTGA. The CDR3 is made up of 18 amino acids. CDR3 sequence (DNA): TGTGCCAGCAGGACCGCCCCCCCCCGCAGGGAGCGGGATCAGCCCCAGCATTTT. Translation: CASRTAPPRRERDQPQHF. Complete variable domain (other parts from reference TRBV7-3 and TRBJ1-5): GAGVSQTPSNKVTEKGKYVELRCDPISGHTALYWYRQSLGQGPEFLIYFQGTGAADDSGLPNDRFFAVRPEGSVSTLKIQRTERGDSAVYLCASRTAPPRRERDQPQHFGDGTRLSIL.

This sequence joins TRBV12-3 or TRBV12-4 and TRBJ2-7; TRBD2 aligns across 10 bases. V was pared by 6 bases and J by 0 bases, with 11 bases of the junction left unmatched. The CDR3 length is 17 residues. CDR3 bases: TGTGCCAGCAGCCCTCAGTGGACTAGCGGCGACTCCTACGAGCAGTACTTC. Its protein product is CASSPQWTSGDSYEQYF.

The V and J genes are TRBV20-1 and TRBJ2-1; 11 nucleotides agree with TRBD2. The length of the CDR3 is 15 residues. CDR1 and CDR2 (germline): DFQATT, SNEGSKA (reference sequence). The V segment lost 3 bases and the J segment 2 bases; nucleotides outside the gene matches: 3. CDR3 nucleotides: TGCAGTGCTAGCATACTAGCGGGAGCCTACAATGAGCAGTTCTTC. Its protein product is CSASILAGAYNEQFF.

This clonotype was seen once. The V call is TRBV28, the J call TRBJ2-5; 10 nucleotides agree with TRBD2. Unmatched junction bases numbered 11, after V lost 2 bases and J lost 11 bases. CDR3 length: 15 residues. Germline CDR1 and CDR2: MDHEN and SYDVKM. Written as DNA, the CDR3 is TGTGCCAGCAGTTTAGTCCGGACTAGCGGTCGGGAGCAGTACTTC. Its translation is CASSLVRTSGREQYF.

The sample holds one count of this clonotype. The chain employs TRBV2 and TRBJ2-5, with 13 bases aligning to TRBD2. The tail of the sequence fits TRBJ2-7 better, so the J call may be wrong. Germline CDR1 SNHLY, CDR2 FYNNEI. The CDR3 runs 15 residues. The CDR3 here is CASRGLAGNPYEQYF. CDR3 coding DNA: TGTGCCAGTAGGGGACTAGCGGGAAATCCCTACGAGCAGTACTTC.

The sample holds a few counts of this clonotype. The DNA of the CDR3 is TGCAGTGCTAGAGTAGCGGGAGGCCGTACGCAGTATTTT. Translated: CSARVAGGRTQYF. V and J are TRBV20-1 and TRBJ2-3; 10 bases fit TRBD2. This CDR3 region has 13 residues. In germline, CDR1 is DFQATT, CDR2 SNEGSKA (reference sequence). V trimming: 1 base; J trimming: 8 bases; junction bases outside the gene matches: 3.

V usage is TRBV28 and J usage is TRBJ1-1; no definite D call. The CDR3 has 15 residues. Germline CDR1 is MDHEN and CDR2 is SYDVKM. Trimming left V 6 bases short and J 2 bases short, with 16 bases between. CDR3 protein: CASSRDTGINTEAFF. CDR3 in DNA: TGTGCCAGCAGCCGAGACACGGGGATCAACACTGAAGCTTTCTTT.

This rearrangement joins TRBV10-2 to TRBJ1-5; weak D call: TRBD1 (5 bases). Trimming cost V 8 bases and J 3 bases, with 14 bases left between them. The CDR3 loop spans 14 amino acids. The germline V gene has CDR1 WSHSY and CDR2 SAAADI. DNA for the CDR3: TGCGCCAGCTCGAGGGGTGGACTCAATCAGCCCCAGCATTTT. Protein sequence: CASSRGGLNQPQHF.

The sample holds a few counts of this clonotype. The rearrangement links TRBV27 to TRBJ2-7; 7 bases line up with TRBD1. Germline CDR1 is MNHEY and CDR2 is SMNVEV (reference sequence). The CDR3 extends over 14 amino acids. Trimming took 6 bases from V and 6 from J; bases not matched to a gene: 11. CDR3 sequence: CASRARGTIREQYF. The DNA for the CDR3 is TGTGCCAGCAGAGCCAGGGGGACCATACGCGAGCAGTACTTC.

This rearrangement joins TRBV20-1 to TRBJ2-7, with D hard to call. Germline-derived CDR1 and CDR2 are DFQATT and SNEGSKA (reference sequence). CDR3 length: 15 amino acids. Between the trimmed V and J ends, which lost 6 bases and 2 bases, there was a span of 20 bases. CDR3 loop: CSAQRPSPLTYEQYF. CDR3 DNA sequence: TGCAGTGCCCAGAGACCCAGCCCCCTTACCTACGAGCAGTACTTC.

The gene calls are TRBV11-2 and TRBJ1-2, with D uncertain. V lost 8 bases and J 6 bases, leaving 13 bases between the germline ends. Germline values: CDR1 SGHAT, CDR2 FQNNGV. This CDR3 has 12 residues. The CDR3 loop reads CASAPRGDGYTF. The CDR3 nucleotides are TGTGCCAGCGCGCCAAGAGGCGATGGCTACACCTTC.

As concerns this clonotype: At one end the junction does not follow the germline gene, possibly because of a read error. This sequence joins TRBV28 and TRBJ2-5; 10 nucleotides align to TRBD2. CDR1 and CDR2 from the germline V gene are MDHEN and SYDVKM. The CDR3 runs 14 residues. The CDR3 loop is CASSQREGRETQYF. The CDR3 DNA sequence: TGTGCCAGCAGCCAGCGGGAGGGCCGAGAGACCCAGTACTTT. Full variable domain (missing parts from reference TRBV28 and TRBJ2-5): DVKVTQSSRYLVKRTGEKVFLECVQDMDHENMFWYRQDPGLGLRLIYFSYDVKMKEKGDIPEGYSVSREKKERFSLILESASTNQTSMYLCASSQREGRETQYFGPGTRLLVL.

The rearrangement links TRBV29-1 to TRBJ2-7; D might be TRBD1 or TRBD2, each matching 7 bases. V dropped 3 bases and J dropped 3 bases, with 21 bases sitting between them. This CDR3 has 16 amino acids. Germline CDR1 reads SQVTM; CDR2 reads ANQGSEA. As DNA, the CDR3 is TGCAGCGTTGAGTCGGCGGCAGGGGGGGCTAACTACGAGCAGTACTTC. It specifies CSVESAAGGANYEQYF.

This clonotype occurred once. The V call is TRBV12-3 or TRBV12-4, the J call TRBJ2-5; the D is unclear. Trimming shortened V by 0 bases and J by 2 bases, and 10 bases separated the two germline ends. The CDR3 is 15 amino acids. The CDR3 sequence: CASSLAHRVQETQYF. CDR3 in DNA: TGTGCCAGCAGTTTAGCGCATAGGGTGCAAGAGACCCAGTACTTC.